The T cell receptor (beta chain) under discussion was sequenced for a study of shared clonotypes between healthy human individuals. From germline, CDR1 is MNHEY and CDR2 SMNVEV (reference sequence). The CDR3 sequence is 15 residues long. V was pared by 5 bases and J by 1 base, with 6 bases of the junction left unmatched. Sequencing was at deep level. Here immunoSEQ multiplex PCR was the method, and the copy in TCRdb shows in-frame clones only, minus some. The table has hundreds of thousands of clones, less than 80% seen once. Worth noting for this clone: Distinct nucleotide sequences in the sample also encode this CDR3.

CD45RA+ naive and CD45RA-negative memory subsets were separated from CD4+ cells. V usage is TRBV27 and J usage is TRBJ1-1; 8 bases fit TRBD1. The source material was memory CD4+ T cells sorted from blood. Subset given: CD45RA-negative fraction. The TCR originated in a woman aged 25 to 39 in good health. CDR3 loop: CASSTGQGWNTEAFF. The DNA for the CDR3 is TGTGCCAGCAGTACAGGACAGGGTTGGAACACTGAAGCTTTCTTT.